A single sample gave rise to the 21 T cell receptor beta chains below, sequenced in a study of T cells after yellow fever vaccination (dated by TCRdb to about 2019). The sample's treatment or condition label, in plain terms: live attenuated yellow fever vaccine strain. The library was generated by 5' RACE. Sequencing relied on an Illumina HiSeq 2500. The raw public reads went through TCRdb reprocessing: fastp at Q25, MiXCR clone calling, in-frame beta chains kept. Entries that share a CDR3 protein sequence are merged under the most common genes and DNA. Counted in this sample were 10,000 to 15,000 distinct CDR3 sequences; around 5.8% of them appeared once. The biggest ten clones account for approximately 1% of the sample. The specimen was PBMCs, either bulk or a sorted T-cell subset (CD4+, CD8+, memory, or dextramer-sorted; not recorded which), collected on the day of the yellow fever booster vaccination. These receptors were collected from a man younger than 45 who received the YFV17D yellow fever vaccine.

As concerns this clonotype: A much larger clone sits a single nucleotide away, making a read error possible. The gene calls are TRBV19 and TRBJ1-3; 7 bases align to TRBD1. The CDR3 sequence is 14 residues long. With 9 bases clipped from V and 4 bases from J, the junction kept 9 bases outside the gene matches. Germline-derived CDR1 and CDR2 are LNHDA and SQIVND (reference sequence). CDR3 DNA sequence: TGTGCCAGCGCCTCGGGACAGCGCGGAAACACCATATATTTT. Protein: CASASGQRGNTIYF.

The table lists this clonotype with many counts. The V gene is TRBV19, the J gene TRBJ2-3; TRBD1 might be the D (6 bases). Trimming removed 5 bases from V and 1 base from J, with 10 bases in between. Germline V lookup: CDR1 LNHDA, CDR2 SQIVND (reference sequence). The length of the CDR3 is 14 residues. The CDR3 DNA follows: TGTGCCAGTAGTCAGGGGCGCGGCACAGATACGCAGTATTTT. This encodes CASSQGRGTDTQYF. The entire variable domain, with the rest obtained from reference TRBV19 and TRBJ2-3, is as follows: DGGITQSPKYLFRKEGQNVTLSCEQNLNHDAMYWYRQDPGQGLRLIYYSQIVNDFQKGDIAEGYSVSREKKESFPLTVTSAQKNPTAFYLCASSQGRGTDTQYFGPGTRLTVL.

This chain connects TRBV10-3 to TRBJ2-5; D may be TRBD1 or TRBD2 (7 bases each). There are 14 residues in the CDR3. V was pared by 6 bases and J by 1 base, with 12 bases between. Germline loops: CDR1 ENHRY, CDR2 SYGVKD. The CDR3 spells CAIRGGGGQETQYF. The DNA of the CDR3 is TGTGCCATCAGGGGAGGGGGCGGCCAAGAGACCCAGTACTTC.

By share of the sample, this clonotype is medium-sized. This chain joins TRBV20-1 and TRBJ2-5; no clear D. The CDR3 sequence is 13 residues long. The ends were cut back, 3 bases at V and 0 bases at J, with 8 bases in the middle. Germline loops: CDR1 DFQATT, CDR2 SNEGSKA (reference sequence). CDR3 sequence reads: CSARSPYQETQYF. The CDR3 DNA reads TGCAGTGCTAGGTCGCCCTACCAAGAGACCCAGTACTTC.

The chain links TRBV2 to TRBJ2-7; D gene ambiguous. In germline, CDR1 is SNHLY, CDR2 FYNNEI. The CDR3 has 14 residues. V lost 10 bases, J lost 0 bases, and 16 bases lay in between. The CDR3 DNA sequence: TGTGCCATGGGCTCCGGGCTCCTCTCCTACGAGCAGTACTTC. It is translated as CAMGSGLLSYEQYF.

This clonotype is medium-sized in the sample. The J gene is TRBJ2-7, the V gene TRBV5-1; a weak D match, TRBD2 (5 bases). V dropped 3 bases and J dropped 6 bases, with 16 bases sitting between them. The CDR3 loop spans 14 amino acids. The germline CDR1 and CDR2 sequences are SGHRS and YFSETQ. DNA of the CDR3: TGCGCCAGCAGCTCGGGAACGGACCGAGGCGAGCAGTACTTC. Translating gives CASSSGTDRGEQYF.

By sample fraction, this clonotype is medium-sized (0.01 to 0.1%). The chain couples TRBV29-1 to TRBJ2-1; the D gene is possibly TRBD1 (5 bases). Germline CDR1 SQVTM, CDR2 ANQGSEA. The CDR3 has 15 amino acids. V was pared by 6 bases and J by 2 bases, with 17 bases between. The CDR3 sequence is CSVNGSPTAYNEQFF. The DNA for the CDR3 is TGCAGCGTAAACGGTTCCCCGACAGCCTACAATGAGCAGTTCTTC.

This clonotype showed up many times. The CDR3 protein is CSARGSFHEQYF. Written as DNA, the CDR3 is TGCAGTGCTAGAGGGAGTTTCCACGAGCAGTACTTC. V is TRBV20-1 and J is TRBJ2-7; D unresolved. Trimming took 1 base from V and 5 from J, leaving 9 bases between them. This CDR3 is 12 amino acids long. Germline CDR1 and CDR2: DFQATT and SNEGSKA (reference sequence).

This clonotype was seen many times. The chain carries TRBV18 and TRBJ2-5, with 7 bases aligning to TRBD1. The germline V gene encodes CDR1 KGHSH and CDR2 LQKENI. This CDR3 spans 13 amino acids. J was trimmed by 4 bases and V by 3 bases; bases with no gene match: 2. CDR3 amino acids: CASSPTGRETQYF. The DNA of the CDR3 is TGTGCCAGCTCACCGACAGGGAGAGAGACCCAGTACTTC.

This clonotype is termed medium-sized. The chain uses TRBV2 and TRBJ2-3; perhaps TRBD1 as D (6 bases). The CDR3 has 14 amino acids. CDR1 and CDR2 (germline): SNHLY, FYNNEI. V lost 3 bases to trimming and J lost 4 bases, with 11 bases between them. CDR3 coding DNA: TGTGCCAGCAGTGACAAGGCAGGGGCAGATACGCAGTATTTT. It translates to CASSDKAGADTQYF.

This clonotype was seen ten or more times. This rearrangement joins TRBV9 to TRBJ2-3; D is undetermined. The germline gives CDR1 SGDLS, CDR2 YYNGEE. The ends were cut back, 2 bases at V and 0 bases at J, with 13 bases in the middle. The CDR3 runs to 16 residues. The DNA of the CDR3 is TGTGCCAGCAGCGTGGGCGTTGGGGTAAGCACAGATACGCAGTATTTT. Amino acid sequence: CASSVGVGVSTDTQYF.

In its sample, this clonotype is medium-sized (0.01 to 0.1%). The chain carries TRBV5-1 and TRBJ2-1; 12 bases agree with TRBD2. The CDR3 is made up of 15 amino acids. The V gene end was trimmed by 4 bases and the J gene end by 7 bases; junction bases not matched to a gene: 6. The germline gives CDR1 SGHRS, CDR2 YFSETQ. CDR3 in DNA: TGCGCCAGCAGCGTGACTAGCGGGAGTTGGAATGAGCAGTTCTTC. It specifies CASSVTSGSWNEQFF.

For this clonotype: One end of the junction is discordant with germline, which a read error may explain. The genes are TRBV4-2 and TRBJ2-3; 8 nucleotides align to TRBD2. CDR1 and CDR2 (germline): LGHNA, YNFKEQ. The length of the CDR3 is 17 residues. This CDR3 reads CASSQDRGLDATDTRYF. CDR3 DNA sequence: TGTGCCAGCAGCCAAGATCGGGGACTAGACGCCACGGATACGCGGTATTTT.

This clonotype was detected ten times or more. This chain links TRBV5-1 with TRBJ1-1, with a possible D match to TRBD1 (6 bases). Germline-derived CDR1 and CDR2 are SGHRS and YFSETQ. The CDR3 is 14 amino acids. Trimming stripped 1 base from V and 4 bases from J, with 11 bases between. CDR3 region: CASSLWGAGTEAFF. The CDR3 DNA reads TGCGCCAGCAGCTTGTGGGGGGCCGGCACTGAAGCTTTCTTT.

This clonotype has at least ten counts. CDR3 nucleotide sequence: TGCAGTGCCCCTGAGACTAGCGGGAGGGCTAATGAGCAGTTCTTC. This sequence encodes CSAPETSGRANEQFF. The chain has TRBV20-1 and TRBJ2-1; 14 nucleotides line up with TRBD2. Germline V gene data show CDR1 as DFQATT and CDR2 as SNEGSKA (reference sequence). Unmatched junction bases numbered 8, after V lost 6 bases and J lost 7 bases. This CDR3 has 15 amino acids.

This clonotype came up many times. The CDR3 nucleotides read TGTGCCAGCTCACCGAACCGGGACCAAGAGACCCAGTACTTC. Translating it yields CASSPNRDQETQYF. This chain joins TRBV18 and TRBJ2-5; no clear D. V was trimmed by 3 bases and J by 0 bases, leaving 8 bases between them. Germline CDR1 and CDR2: KGHSH and LQKENI. The CDR3 contains 14 residues.

Judged by abundance, this clonotype is medium-sized. CDR3: CSARVWRSGGFLSPFQETQYF. CDR3 DNA sequence: TGCAGTGCTAGAGTATGGCGTTCAGGGGGCTTTTTGTCCCCATTTCAAGAGACCCAGTACTTC. V is TRBV20-1 and J is TRBJ2-5; 8 bases are shared with TRBD1. The CDR3 is made up of 21 amino acids. From germline, CDR1 is DFQATT and CDR2 SNEGSKA (reference sequence). J was trimmed by 2 bases and V by 1 base; bases with no gene match: 24.

This clonotype was counted ten times or more. This rearrangement joins TRBV12-3 or TRBV12-4 to TRBJ2-4; 15 positions match TRBD2. This CDR3 region has 15 residues. With V trimmed by 5 bases and J by 9 bases, 5 bases remained unmatched. The CDR3 loop is CASSAGTSGRFIQYF. CDR3 DNA: TGTGCCAGCAGTGCTGGGACTAGCGGGAGGTTCATTCAGTACTTC.

The chain uses TRBV11-2 and TRBJ2-1; maybe TRBD2 (6 bases). Germline V gene data show CDR1 as SGHAT and CDR2 as FQNNGV. Trimming left V 2 bases short and J 5 bases short, with 10 bases between. The CDR3 loop spans 14 amino acids. Here the CDR3 reads CASSLSGVDNEQFF. CDR3 nucleotides: TGTGCCAGCAGCTTATCGGGGGTGGACAATGAGCAGTTCTTC. The full variable domain, rest sourced from reference TRBV11-2 and TRBJ2-1, is EAGVAQSPRYKIIEKRQSVAFWCNPISGHATLYWYQQILGQGPKLLIQFQNNGVVDDSQLPKDRFSAERLKGVDSTLKIQPAKLEDSAVYLCASSLSGVDNEQFFGPGTRLTVL.

This clonotype is deemed medium-sized. The rearrangement joins TRBV6-5 to TRBJ2-2, with TRBD2 identical over 10 bases. Unmatched junction bases numbered 6, after V lost 4 bases and J lost 4 bases. The CDR3 loop spans 16 amino acids. Germline CDR1 MNHEY, CDR2 SVGAGI. Here the CDR3 reads CASSSLAGAGTGELFF. In DNA, the CDR3 is TGTGCCAGCAGTTCCCTAGCGGGAGCTGGCACCGGGGAGCTGTTTTTT.

Within the sample, this clonotype is medium-sized (0.01 to 0.1%). The gene calls are TRBV30 and TRBJ2-3, with 11 nucleotides matching TRBD2. The CDR3 spans 16 residues. V lost 4 bases to trimming and J lost 5 bases; unmatched junction nucleotides: 11. The germline gives CDR1 GTSNPN, CDR2 SVGIG (reference sequence). CDR3 protein: CAWTKRLAGMIDTQYF. The CDR3 nucleotides read TGTGCCTGGACCAAGCGACTAGCGGGAATGATAGATACGCAGTATTTT.